The entry below describes one T cell receptor (beta chain). Its antigen is still unknown. TCRdb's copy holds only in-frame clones and misses some; the assay was immunoSEQ multiplex PCR. The sample records about 25,000 clones, just under 85% being singletons. These data belong to a study of T cells in narcolepsy. The wider study: Patients with NT1 or NT2 and healthy control donors were enrolled. The study's findings and limits: In some patient and control memory CD4+ samples, autoreactive clones were absent. Reportedly, autoreactive clonotypes were serially detected in patients' blood but not controls'. Same-patient CSF and blood CD4+ T cell clonotypes included HCRT-specific and TRIB2-specific autoreactive ones.

CDR1 and CDR2 from the germline V gene are LNHDA and SQIVND (reference sequence). The V and J ends lost 8 bases and 3 bases, in that order; junction bases with no gene match: 3. This CDR3 spans 12 amino acids. The chain couples TRBV19 to TRBJ2-7; 8 nucleotides align to TRBD1. This receptor was obtained from a human donor with narcolepsy. The sequencing input was CD45RA- memory CD4+ T cells from PBMCs. Written as DNA, the CDR3 is TGTGCCAGTGGGACAGGAAACTACGAGCAGTACTTC. Translated, it gives CASGTGNYEQYF.